This is a list of T cell receptor beta chains from one sample in a study of T-cell memory formation after mild COVID-19. From the 5' RACE reads, TCRdb called clonotypes with MiXCR, one entry per CDR3 protein. The sample has 80,000 to 90,000 distinct CDR3 sequences, roughly 25% seen once. Sequencing was performed on PBMCs or a T cell subset sorted from them (not recorded which). Source of these receptors: a man between 18 and 35 years old who had mild COVID-19 (a few samples of this study predate the infection). Cell type and time point are not known. Both conserved end residues are part of each CDR3. Fields, in order: D gene, V gene, J gene, clone size, CDR3 DNA, CDR3 protein. D genes are given only for firm matches. Clone sizes are given selectively: once, few, many, or a class where the clone is expanded.

D gene: NA
V gene: TRBV9
J gene: TRBJ1-1
clone size: NA
CDR3 DNA: TGTGCCAGCAGCGTAGCTCTCGGAGTGACTGAAGCTTTCTTT
CDR3 protein: CASSVALGVTEAFF

D gene: NA
V gene: TRBV28
J gene: TRBJ2-4
clone size: NA
CDR3 DNA: TGTGCCAGCAGACCCTCTTCCGTAGCCAAAAACATTCAGTACTTC
CDR3 protein: CASRPSSVAKNIQYF

D gene: TRBD2
V gene: TRBV7-9
J gene: TRBJ2-2
clone size: few
CDR3 DNA: TGTGCCAGCAGCCCGGGACTAGTTTCAAACACCGGGGAGCTGTTTTTT
CDR3 protein: CASSPGLVSNTGELFF

D gene: NA
V gene: TRBV10-2
J gene: TRBJ2-1
clone size: NA
CDR3 DNA: TGCGCCAGTCGTAGTCGGGAGCCCTACAATGAGCAGTTCTTC
CDR3 protein: CASRSREPYNEQFF

D gene: TRBD2
V gene: TRBV5-1
J gene: TRBJ2-1
clone size: many
CDR3 DNA: TGCGCCAGCAGCTTGGAGCGGGGGGATTGGAATGAGCAGTTCTTC
CDR3 protein: CASSLERGDWNEQFF

D gene: NA
V gene: TRBV7-9
J gene: TRBJ2-1
clone size: NA
CDR3 DNA: TGTGCCAGCACGGGACCCGCAACGAATGGTGAGCAGTTCTTC
CDR3 protein: CASTGPATNGEQFF

D gene: TRBD2
V gene: TRBV29-1
J gene: TRBJ2-2
clone size: once
CDR3 DNA: TGCAGCTCGAGCGGGGCGAACACCGGGGAGCTGTTTTTT
CDR3 protein: CSSSGANTGELFF

D gene: NA
V gene: TRBV7-9
J gene: TRBJ2-5
clone size: NA
CDR3 DNA: TGTGCCAGCACCGGGACACGCAACCAAGAGACCCAGTACTTC
CDR3 protein: CASTGTRNQETQYF

D gene: NA
V gene: TRBV7-9
J gene: TRBJ2-2
clone size: NA
CDR3 DNA: TGTGCCAGCAGCTCCACCACCCAGGGAAAACAGACCGGGGAGCTGTTTTTT
CDR3 protein: CASSSTTQGKQTGELFF

D gene: TRBD2
V gene: TRBV5-4
J gene: TRBJ2-3
clone size: NA
CDR3 DNA: TGTGCCAGCAGCCCATCGGGACTAGCGACCACAGATACGCAGTATTTT
CDR3 protein: CASSPSGLATTDTQYF

D gene: NA
V gene: TRBV9
J gene: TRBJ1-2
clone size: NA
CDR3 DNA: TGTGCCAGCAGCGTAGGATCGGAAGGTCAAATCTATGGCTACACCTTC
CDR3 protein: CASSVGSEGQIYGYTF

D gene: NA
V gene: TRBV6-5
J gene: TRBJ2-3
clone size: few
CDR3 DNA: TGTGCCAGCAGTTACATGGGCGCAGATACGCAGTATTTT
CDR3 protein: CASSYMGADTQYF

D gene: NA
V gene: TRBV5-6
J gene: TRBJ1-1
clone size: few
CDR3 DNA: TGTGCCAGCACCATCGCGGGGGGATCGAACACTGAAGCTTTCTTT
CDR3 protein: CASTIAGGSNTEAFF

D gene: NA
V gene: TRBV27
J gene: TRBJ1-1
clone size: NA
CDR3 DNA: TGTGCCAGCAGTCCGCAGGGTGTTGGGTACCCTGAAGCTTTCTTT
CDR3 protein: CASSPQGVGYPEAFF

D gene: NA
V gene: TRBV5-1
J gene: TRBJ1-5
clone size: NA
CDR3 DNA: TGCGCCAGCAGCCCACGGACTGGGGGAACTCAGCATTTT
CDR3 protein: CASSPRTGGTQHF

D gene: NA
V gene: TRBV7-9
J gene: TRBJ1-4
clone size: few
CDR3 DNA: TGTGCCAGCAGCTTGCCGCGGAGGGATCACGAAAAACTGTTTTTT
CDR3 protein: CASSLPRRDHEKLFF

D gene: TRBD1
V gene: TRBV7-9
J gene: TRBJ1-5
clone size: NA
CDR3 DNA: TGTGCCAGCAGCGTGGGGACAGGGCGATCCGGTCAGCCCCAGCATTTT
CDR3 protein: CASSVGTGRSGQPQHF

D gene: NA
V gene: TRBV5-1
J gene: TRBJ2-1
clone size: few
CDR3 DNA: TGCGCCAGCAGCTTACTACAGGTGGCCAACAATGAGCAGTTCTTC
CDR3 protein: CASSLLQVANNEQFF

D gene: NA
V gene: TRBV5-1
J gene: TRBJ2-1
clone size: NA
CDR3 DNA: TGCGCCAGCAGCTCCAGAGGGAATGAGCAGTTCTTC
CDR3 protein: CASSSRGNEQFF

D gene: NA
V gene: TRBV12-3/TRBV12-4
J gene: TRBJ2-7
clone size: many
CDR3 DNA: TGTGCCAGCACAGGCAGAAGGGGCGCCTACGAGCAGTACTTC
CDR3 protein: CASTGRRGAYEQYF

D gene: NA
V gene: TRBV18
J gene: TRBJ2-7
clone size: NA
CDR3 DNA: TGTGCCAGCTCACTACCGGACTATCACGAGCAGTACTTC
CDR3 protein: CASSLPDYHEQYF

D gene: NA
V gene: TRBV4-1
J gene: TRBJ2-2
clone size: NA
CDR3 DNA: TGCGCCAGCAGCCAAGATTCTTCGGGGGTGGGAACCGGGGAGCTGTTTTTT
CDR3 protein: CASSQDSSGVGTGELFF

D gene: NA
V gene: TRBV7-2
J gene: TRBJ2-2
clone size: many
CDR3 DNA: TGTGCCAGCAGCTTAAGCGGGCACGCTACCGGGGAGCTGTTTTTT
CDR3 protein: CASSLSGHATGELFF

D gene: NA
V gene: TRBV5-1
J gene: TRBJ1-5
clone size: few
CDR3 DNA: TGCGCCAGCAGCTTGGTACCAGGGTGGAATCAGCCCCAGCATTTT
CDR3 protein: CASSLVPGWNQPQHF

D gene: NA
V gene: TRBV4-1
J gene: TRBJ1-6
clone size: few
CDR3 DNA: TGCGCCAGCAGCCAGCCACAGGGAGGGAGGCGTTCACCCCTCCACTTT
CDR3 protein: CASSQPQGGRRSPLHF

D gene: NA
V gene: TRBV9
J gene: TRBJ2-6
clone size: NA
CDR3 DNA: TGTGCCAGCAGCCCCGCGGCGCTCTCTGGGGCCAACGTCCTGACTTTC
CDR3 protein: CASSPAALSGANVLTF

D gene: NA
V gene: TRBV7-8
J gene: TRBJ1-1
clone size: NA
CDR3 DNA: TGTGCCAGCAGCTTGAGGGCCTGGGGAGATTACACTGAAGCTTTCTTT
CDR3 protein: CASSLRAWGDYTEAFF

D gene: TRBD2
V gene: TRBV4-3
J gene: TRBJ2-5
clone size: many
CDR3 DNA: TGCGCCAGCAGCCACCTCAACGAAGCGGGGGGAGTAGAGACCCAGTACTTC
CDR3 protein: CASSHLNEAGGVETQYF

D gene: NA
V gene: TRBV4-3
J gene: TRBJ2-2
clone size: NA
CDR3 DNA: TGCGCCAGCAGCCAAGATTGGGGCACCGGGGAGCTGTTTTTT
CDR3 protein: CASSQDWGTGELFF

D gene: NA
V gene: TRBV9
J gene: TRBJ2-5
clone size: NA
CDR3 DNA: TGTGCCAGCAGCGTCTACTCGGACGGTTCCCAAGAGACCCAGTACTTC
CDR3 protein: CASSVYSDGSQETQYF

D gene: NA
V gene: TRBV7-8
J gene: TRBJ2-1
clone size: few
CDR3 DNA: TGTGCCAGCAGCGCCAGTAGAGGGGAGCAGTTCTTC
CDR3 protein: CASSASRGEQFF

D gene: TRBD2
V gene: TRBV6-1
J gene: TRBJ2-1
clone size: few
CDR3 DNA: TGTGCCAGCAGACGTGCTAGCGGGGCCTACAATGAGCAGTTCTTC
CDR3 protein: CASRRASGAYNEQFF

D gene: NA
V gene: TRBV9
J gene: TRBJ2-2
clone size: NA
CDR3 DNA: TGTGCCAGCAGCGTATATGGAGGGAACACCGGGGAGCTGTTTTTT
CDR3 protein: CASSVYGGNTGELFF

D gene: NA
V gene: TRBV19
J gene: TRBJ1-6
clone size: NA
CDR3 DNA: TGTGCCAGCACAAGGGGTTCCTATAATTCACCCCTCCACTTT
CDR3 protein: CASTRGSYNSPLHF

D gene: NA
V gene: TRBV12-3/TRBV12-4
J gene: TRBJ2-3
clone size: few
CDR3 DNA: TGTGCCAGCAGTCCCGTAGGTGGCACAGATACGCAGTATTTT
CDR3 protein: CASSPVGGTDTQYF

D gene: TRBD1
V gene: TRBV7-8
J gene: TRBJ2-1
clone size: NA
CDR3 DNA: TGTGCCAGCAGCCACCCCCTGACAGGGGGCCTCAATGAGCAGTTCTTC
CDR3 protein: CASSHPLTGGLNEQFF

D gene: NA
V gene: TRBV7-8
J gene: TRBJ2-1
clone size: few
CDR3 DNA: TGTGCCAGCAGCTTTACTCCGGGTCCGTTTCCCAATGAGCAGTTCTTC
CDR3 protein: CASSFTPGPFPNEQFF

D gene: NA
V gene: TRBV25-1
J gene: TRBJ2-2
clone size: NA
CDR3 DNA: TGTGCCAGCAGTGCCACAGGGAACACCGGGGAGCTGTTTTTT
CDR3 protein: CASSATGNTGELFF

D gene: NA
V gene: TRBV20-1
J gene: TRBJ2-3
clone size: NA
CDR3 DNA: TGCAGTGCTAGAGATCGTTATGGGATTAGCACAGATACGCAGTATTTT
CDR3 protein: CSARDRYGISTDTQYF

D gene: TRBD2
V gene: TRBV7-3
J gene: TRBJ2-1
clone size: NA
CDR3 DNA: TGTGCCAGCAGCTCTAGCGGGGGGCTAGGGGATGAGCAGTTCTTC
CDR3 protein: CASSSSGGLGDEQFF

D gene: NA
V gene: TRBV27
J gene: TRBJ2-1
clone size: few
CDR3 DNA: TGTGCCAGCAGTTTAGGGGCGAGCGGAGCCAATGAGCAGTTCTTC
CDR3 protein: CASSLGASGANEQFF

D gene: NA
V gene: TRBV20-1
J gene: TRBJ2-1
clone size: few
CDR3 DNA: TGCAGTGCTAGGGCCTACAATGAGCAGTTCTTC
CDR3 protein: CSARAYNEQFF

D gene: NA
V gene: TRBV7-9
J gene: TRBJ2-1
clone size: few
CDR3 DNA: TGTGCCAGCAGCCCTCTAGGTGGGGGAACCAATGAGCAGTTCTTC
CDR3 protein: CASSPLGGGTNEQFF